A selection of T cell receptor beta chains follows, all from one sample in a study of T cells in Graves' hyperthyroidism and ophthalmopathy. TCRdb re-analysed the multiplex PCR reads in MiXCR, keeping a single row per CDR3 protein. The table lists over 500,000 distinct CDR3 sequences, roughly 17% of them singletons. The sequencing input was blood. These receptors all stem from a woman aged 18-35 years with Graves' ophthalmopathy. CDR3s include the opening cysteine and the closing phenylalanine or tryptophan. Fields, in order: D gene, V gene, clone size, J gene, CDR3 DNA, CDR3 protein. A D gene is named only where the DNA matches it firmly. Expanded clones are given a class, and other clones once, few, many or no size at all.

>TRBD1|TRBV28|many|TRBJ1-1
TGTGCCAGCAGTTTGGTCTATGACAGGGGTGAAGCTTTCTTT
CASSLVYDRGEAFF
>NA|TRBV29-1|NA|TRBJ2-7
TGCAGCGTTGTATGGAGCGAATACGAGCAGTACTTC
CSVVWSEYEQYF
>TRBD2|TRBV2|many|TRBJ2-7
TGTGCCAGCAGTGTCTGGCGGGAGAGTTTCAACGAGCAGTACTTC
CASSVWRESFNEQYF
>NA|TRBV5-1|NA|TRBJ1-1
TGCGCCAGCAGCTTGGGGGGGGGGGGGCGGATGAACACTGAAGCTTTCTTT
CASSLGGGGRMNTEAFF
>NA|TRBV29-1|NA|TRBJ2-2
TGCAGCGTTGAAGACCACAGAAACACCGGGGAGCTGTTTTTT
CSVEDHRNTGELFF
>NA|TRBV19|few|TRBJ1-5
TGTGCCAGTACGGGGGCACGAGGTCAGCCCCAGCATTTT
CASTGARGQPQHF
>NA|TRBV20-1|many|TRBJ1-1
TGCAGTGCTAGAGTCTTGTTGAACACTGAAGCTTTCTTT
CSARVLLNTEAFF
>NA|TRBV6-1|few|TRBJ1-2
TGTGCCAGCAGTGCACTTAGGACGGCTAACTATGGCTACACCTTC
CASSALRTANYGYTF
>TRBD1|TRBV10-3|once|TRBJ1-1
TGTGCCGTCAGGGCGATACAGGGGTCGAAGGCTTTCTTT
CAVRAIQGSKAFF
>NA|TRBV5-1|many|TRBJ2-5
TGCGCCAGCAGCCCTGTCGTCCGGGGGGCCGGAGAGACCCAGTACTTC
CASSPVVRGAGETQYF
>TRBD2|TRBV28|many|TRBJ2-5
TGTGCCAGCAGTTTATGGCGACTAGCGGGAGGGCCGGAGACCCAGTACTTC
CASSLWRLAGGPETQYF
>TRBD1|TRBV3-1|many|TRBJ1-1
TGTGCCAGCAGCCAGGGGGGGACAGCTGAAGCTTTCTTT
CASSQGGTAEAFF
>NA|TRBV7-9|few|TRBJ1-1
TGTGCCAGCAGCCCAGAGGTGAACACTGAAGCTTTCTTT
CASSPEVNTEAFF
>TRBD2|TRBV7-2|NA|TRBJ2-1
TGTGCCAGCAGATACCCGGGACTAGCGGGAGGGGGGGCCGATGAGCAGTTCTTC
CASRYPGLAGGGADEQFF
>NA|TRBV6-2/TRBV6-3|few|TRBJ2-7
TGTGCCAGCAGCAACCTTGGAACTCACGAGCAGTACTTC
CASSNLGTHEQYF
>NA|TRBV18|many|TRBJ2-3
TGTGCCAGCTCCCCAACAGGGTCAATCCTCACAGATACGCAGTATTTT
CASSPTGSILTDTQYF
>NA|TRBV7-6|few|TRBJ2-6
TGTGCCAGCAGCCGGCAGACAGGTCTTACTGGGGCCAACGTCCTGACTTTC
CASSRQTGLTGANVLTF
>TRBD1|TRBV27|many|TRBJ1-1
TGTGCCAGCAGTTTCACAGGGGGAGGGACTGAAGCTTTCTTT
CASSFTGGGTEAFF
>TRBD2|TRBV7-2|once|TRBJ2-1
TGTGCCAGCAGCCGGGGGACTAGCGGTAATTACAATGAGCAGTTCTTC
CASSRGTSGNYNEQFF
>NA|TRBV12-3/TRBV12-4|NA|TRBJ1-5
TGTGCCAGCAGACCTACAGGGAATCAGCCCCAGCATTTT
CASRPTGNQPQHF
>NA|TRBV3-1|many|TRBJ1-1
TGTGCCAGCAGCCCCGAGGCCCCTTTAGGAGCTTTCTTT
CASSPEAPLGAFF
>NA|TRBV5-1|many|TRBJ1-2
TGCGCCAGCAGCCTGGGACACTACTATGGCTACACCTTC
CASSLGHYYGYTF
>NA|TRBV28|NA|TRBJ2-7
TGTGCCAGCAGGTTGGCAGGGGTAACCTACGAGCAGTACTTC
CASRLAGVTYEQYF
>NA|TRBV7-9|NA|TRBJ2-5
TGTGCCAGCAGCCCGCTAGACCTCCAAGAGACCCAGTACTTC
CASSPLDLQETQYF
>TRBD1|TRBV29-1|few|TRBJ2-5
TGCAGCTCAAGGGGACAGGGGGGCCAAGAGACCCAGTACTTC
CSSRGQGGQETQYF
>NA|TRBV7-2|NA|TRBJ2-2
TGTGCCAGCAGCCCTCTGGGTGGGACCGGGGAGCTGTTTTTT
CASSPLGGTGELFF
>NA|TRBV20-1|many|TRBJ1-5
TGCAGTGCTAGATTGACAGTTAGCAATCAGCCCCAGCATTTT
CSARLTVSNQPQHF
>NA|TRBV28|NA|TRBJ1-6
TGTGCCAGCAGTACCGAGCTTGAGGTGAGCTCCTATAATTCACCCCTCCACTTT
CASSTELEVSSYNSPLHF
>TRBD1|TRBV3-1|NA|TRBJ1-3
TGTGCCAGCAGCCAAGAAAGGTTGGAGGGGGCCGGAAACACCATATATTTT
CASSQERLEGAGNTIYF
>TRBD1|TRBV5-1|NA|TRBJ1-1
TGCGCCAGCAGCTCAACTTTTGCAACAGGGGACAACACTGAAGCTTTCTTT
CASSSTFATGDNTEAFF
>TRBD2|TRBV27|many|TRBJ2-7
TGTGCCAGCAGTCCCGGACTAGCGGGGACCTACGAGCAGTACTTC
CASSPGLAGTYEQYF
>NA|TRBV7-9|few|TRBJ1-1
TGTGCCAGCGTCCCGGACGCCCGGGGAGCTTTCTTT
CASVPDARGAFF
>NA|TRBV18|NA|TRBJ1-1
TGTGCCAGCTCACCGTTGGACAGCCTGAACACTGAAGCTTTCTTT
CASSPLDSLNTEAFF